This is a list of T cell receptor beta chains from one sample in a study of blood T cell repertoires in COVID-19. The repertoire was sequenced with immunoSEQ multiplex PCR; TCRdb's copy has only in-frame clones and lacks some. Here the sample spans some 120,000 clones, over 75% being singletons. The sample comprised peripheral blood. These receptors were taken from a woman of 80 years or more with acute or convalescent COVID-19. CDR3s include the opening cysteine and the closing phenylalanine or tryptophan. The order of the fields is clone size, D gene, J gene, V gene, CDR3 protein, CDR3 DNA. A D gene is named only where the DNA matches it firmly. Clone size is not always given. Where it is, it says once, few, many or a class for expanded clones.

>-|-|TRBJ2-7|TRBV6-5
CASSYSVSRVAYEQYF
TGTGCCAGCAGTTACTCTGTGAGTCGGGTAGCCTACGAGCAGTACTTC
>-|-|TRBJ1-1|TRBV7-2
CASRPYSSLNTEAFF
TGTGCCAGCAGACCCTACAGTTCCTTGAACACTGAAGCTTTCTTT
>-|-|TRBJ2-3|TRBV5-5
CASSFYGQGTDTQYF
TGTGCCAGCAGCTTTTACGGACAAGGCACAGATACGCAGTATTTT
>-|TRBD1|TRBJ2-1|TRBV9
CASSTRDRVGSEQFF
TGTGCCAGCAGCACCCGGGACAGGGTGGGTAGTGAGCAGTTCTTC
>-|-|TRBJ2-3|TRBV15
CATSRDGSPSTDTQYF
TGTGCCACCAGCAGAGATGGTAGCCCTAGCACAGATACGCAGTATTTT
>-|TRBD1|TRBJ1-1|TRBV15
CATSRGTGDTEAFF
TGTGCCACCTCTCGGGGGACAGGGGACACTGAAGCTTTCTTT
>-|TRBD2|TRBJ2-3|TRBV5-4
CASSWTSGTTDTQYF
TGTGCCAGCAGCTGGACTAGCGGGACCACAGATACGCAGTATTTT
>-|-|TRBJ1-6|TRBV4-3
CASSQGGIYSPLHF
TGCGCCAGCAGCCAAGGAGGGATCTACTCACCCCTCCACTTT
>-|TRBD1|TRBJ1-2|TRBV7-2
CASSLVGQGAHGYTF
TGTGCCAGCAGCTTAGTGGGACAGGGGGCGCACGGCTACACCTTC
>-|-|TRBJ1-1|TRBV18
CASSPAAGAEAFF
TGTGCCAGCTCACCGGCGGCGGGCGCTGAAGCTTTCTTT
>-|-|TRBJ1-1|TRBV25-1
CASSESRGAFAEAFF
TGTGCCAGCAGTGAATCTCGGGGAGCTTTTGCTGAAGCTTTCTTT
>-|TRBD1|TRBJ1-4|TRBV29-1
CSAAGQANEKLFF
TGCAGCGCGGCCGGACAGGCTAATGAAAAACTGTTTTTT
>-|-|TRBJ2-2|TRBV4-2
CASSQDPGTTTGELFF
TGTGCCAGCAGCCAAGACCCCGGGACAACCACCGGGGAGCTGTTTTTT
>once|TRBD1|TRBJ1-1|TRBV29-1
CSVNRGQGAEAFF
TGCAGCGTGAACAGGGGGCAGGGAGCTGAAGCTTTCTTT
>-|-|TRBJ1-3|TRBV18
CASSRQALPFF
TGTGCCAGCTCACGACAGGCTCTCCCTTTTTTT
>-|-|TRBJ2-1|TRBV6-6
CASSSPDRPYNEQFF
TGTGCCAGCAGTTCACCTGACAGACCCTACAATGAGCAGTTCTTC
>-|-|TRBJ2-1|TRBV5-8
CASSFTLGPYNEQFF
TGTGCCAGCAGCTTTACATTGGGGCCCTACAATGAGCAGTTCTTC
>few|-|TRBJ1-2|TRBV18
CASSPVPGDHYGYTF
TGTGCCAGCTCACCTGTGCCAGGGGATCACTATGGCTACACCTTC
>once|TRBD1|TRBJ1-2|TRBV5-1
CASSWGQGAGGYTF
TGCGCCAGCAGCTGGGGACAGGGGGCTGGAGGCTACACCTTC
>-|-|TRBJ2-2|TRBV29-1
CSVGQAWTGELFF
TGCAGCGTTGGGCAGGCGTGGACCGGGGAGCTGTTTTTT
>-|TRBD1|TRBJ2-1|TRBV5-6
CASSFRRQGMNEQFF
TGTGCCAGCAGCTTCCGGAGACAGGGGATGAATGAGCAGTTCTTC
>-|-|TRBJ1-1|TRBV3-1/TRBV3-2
CASSQGGPEAFF
TGTGCCAGCAGCCAAGGTGGCCCTGAAGCTTTCTTT
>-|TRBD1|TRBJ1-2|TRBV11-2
CASSLAGTADGYTF
TGTGCCAGCAGCTTAGCCGGGACAGCGGATGGCTACACCTTC
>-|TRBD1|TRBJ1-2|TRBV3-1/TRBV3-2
CASSPTGFGYGYTF
TGTGCCAGCAGCCCGACAGGGTTTGGCTATGGCTACACCTTC
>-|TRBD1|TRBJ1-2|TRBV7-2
CASSLAFTGGYGYTF
TGTGCCAGCAGCTTAGCCTTTACAGGGGGCTATGGCTACACCTTC
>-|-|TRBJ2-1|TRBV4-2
CASSQTAGNEQFF
TGTGCCAGCAGCCAAACGGCCGGGAATGAGCAGTTCTTC
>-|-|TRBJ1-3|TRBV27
CASKAGGAAGNTIYF
TGTGCCAGCAAGGCTGGAGGGGCGGCGGGAAACACCATATATTTT
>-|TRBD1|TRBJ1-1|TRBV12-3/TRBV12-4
CASRRTGSTEAFF
TGTGCCAGCAGGCGGACAGGGAGCACTGAAGCTTTCTTT
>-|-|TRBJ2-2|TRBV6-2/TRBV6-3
CASSYSRKRWANTGELFF
TGTGCCAGCAGCTATTCCAGGAAAAGATGGGCTAACACCGGGGAGCTGTTTTTT
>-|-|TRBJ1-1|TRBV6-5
CASRATGMNTEAFF
TGTGCCAGCAGGGCTACAGGAATGAACACTGAAGCTTTCTTT
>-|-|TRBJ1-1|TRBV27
CASSFGGEGTEAFF
TGTGCCAGCAGTTTTGGGGGCGAGGGGACTGAAGCTTTCTTT
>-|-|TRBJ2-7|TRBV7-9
CASSLGTGYLYF
TGTGCCAGCAGCTTAGGTACGGGGTATCTCTACTTC
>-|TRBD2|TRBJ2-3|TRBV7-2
CASSLLGLGTSIDTQYF
TGTGCCAGCAGCCTCCTAGGGCTCGGGACTAGCATAGATACGCAGTATTTT
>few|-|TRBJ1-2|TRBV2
CASSEEAGLYGYTF
TGTGCCAGCAGCGAAGAGGCGGGGCTCTATGGCTACACCTTC
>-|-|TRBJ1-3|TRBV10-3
CAISEERGANTIYF
TGTGCCATCAGTGAGGAAAGAGGCGCGAACACCATATATTTT
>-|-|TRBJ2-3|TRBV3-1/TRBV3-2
CASSLPGAIDTQYF
TGTGCCAGCAGCCTCCCAGGGGCTATAGATACGCAGTATTTT
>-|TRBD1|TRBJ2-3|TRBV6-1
CASSDLFGTEGDTQYF
TGTGCCAGCAGTGATTTGTTCGGGACAGAAGGGGATACGCAGTATTTT
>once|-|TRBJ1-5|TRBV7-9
CASSFGHGVGQPQHF
TGTGCCAGCAGCTTCGGACACGGAGTAGGGCAGCCCCAGCATTTT
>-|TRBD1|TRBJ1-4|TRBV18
CASSPVDRGATNEKLFF
TGTGCCAGCTCACCGGTCGACAGGGGTGCAACTAATGAAAAACTGTTTTTT